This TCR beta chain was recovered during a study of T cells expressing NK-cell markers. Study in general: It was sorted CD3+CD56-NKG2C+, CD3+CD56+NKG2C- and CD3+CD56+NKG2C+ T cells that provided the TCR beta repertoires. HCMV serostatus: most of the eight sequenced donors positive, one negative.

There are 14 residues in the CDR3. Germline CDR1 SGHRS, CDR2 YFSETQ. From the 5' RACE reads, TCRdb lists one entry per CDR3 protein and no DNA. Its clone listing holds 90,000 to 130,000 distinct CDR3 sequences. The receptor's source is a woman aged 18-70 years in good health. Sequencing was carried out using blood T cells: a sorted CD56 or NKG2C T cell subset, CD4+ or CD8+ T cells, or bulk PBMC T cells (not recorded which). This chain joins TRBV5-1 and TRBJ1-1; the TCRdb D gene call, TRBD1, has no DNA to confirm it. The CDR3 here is CASSLEGHNTEAFF.